The 14 T cell receptor beta chains reported below all come from one sample, sequenced in a study of cytomegalovirus exposure and HLA in healthy donors (dated by TCRdb to the late 2010s). The method was the immunoSEQ multiplex PCR assay. For the multiplex PCR, a mixture combining 60 forward primers for TCR Vbeta segments and 13 reverse primers for TCR Jbeta segments was used. The table was pulled from immuneACCESS by TCRdb, which kept in-frame rearrangements only. Such tables lose some clones; where checked, under half of the loss comes from unresolved V genes, and the rest has no known cause. For this sample the table gives 37,000 or so clones, of which 81% were detected only once. Roughly 10% of the sample goes to the ten largest clones. The sample comprised PBMCs. The receptors come from a woman in her thirties or forties in good health and CMV-seronegative.

This clone occurred once. The chain is built from TRBV7-3 and TRBJ1-1; no clear D. Germline-derived CDR1 and CDR2 are SGHTA and FQGTGA. CDR3 length equals 13 residues. Trimming pared 5 bases from V and 4 bases from J, leaving 11 bases between. CDR3 residues: CASSEQEGTEAFF. CDR3 DNA: TGTGCCAGCAGCGAGCAGGAGGGCACTGAAGCTTTCTTT.

This chain uses TRBV6-6 with TRBJ1-6; D is possibly TRBD1 (5 bases). CDR3 length: 13 amino acids. Germline CDR1 is MNHNY and CDR2 is SVGAGI (reference sequence). V lost 5 bases, J lost 9 bases, and 11 bases lay in between. The CDR3 protein is CASSQGLVSPLHF. The CDR3 DNA is TGTGCCAGCAGTCAGGGATTGGTTTCACCCCTCCACTTT.

The chain employs TRBV5-4 and TRBJ2-3, with 9 nucleotides matching TRBD2. V gave up 6 bases and J gave up 0 bases; unmatched junction bases: 5. This CDR3 is 15 amino acids long. The V gene's germline CDR1 is SGHNT and CDR2 YYREEE (reference sequence). The CDR3 loop is CASNEAGGSTDTQYF. The DNA of the CDR3 is TGTGCCAGCAATGAAGCGGGGGGAAGCACAGATACGCAGTATTTT.

CDR3 nucleotides: TGCGCCAGCAGCTATCTAGGATCTAGGACAGATACGCAGTATTTT. Encoded protein: CASSYLGSRTDTQYF. The V gene is TRBV4-1, the J gene TRBJ2-3; D gene unclear. Germline V gene data show CDR1 as MGHRA and CDR2 as YSYEKL. The germline V and J ends were trimmed by 5 bases and 3 bases, with 15 bases remaining between them. The CDR3 has 15 residues.

This clone was seen once. V and J are TRBV23-1 and TRBJ1-1, with a possible D match to TRBD1 (6 bases). TRBV23-1 is filed as an ORF, its function uncertain. CDR3 length: 16 amino acids. V shed 0 bases and J shed 1 base, with 12 bases lying between them. The CDR3 DNA is TGCGCCAGCAGTCAATCCTACCAACAGGGGAACACTGAAGCTTTCTTT. Amino acid sequence: CASSQSYQQGNTEAFF.

The rearrangement uses TRBV2 and TRBJ2-5, with 8 bases matching TRBD2. Trimming removed 6 bases from V and 9 bases from J; junction bases left unmatched: 9. Looked up from germline, CDR1 is SNHLY and CDR2 is FYNNEI. The length of the CDR3 is 13 residues. The CDR3 coding sequence is TGTGCCAGCAGGGAGCCCACGGGGGGGGCCCAGTACTTC. This sequence encodes CASREPTGGAQYF.

The V and J genes are TRBV4-2 and TRBJ2-2; D remains ambiguous. Germline V gene lookup returns CDR1 LGHNA and CDR2 YNFKEQ. The CDR3 sequence is 13 residues long. The V end was cut by 0 bases, the J end by 8 bases, with 7 bases between. The CDR3 bases are TGTGCCAGCAGCCAAGAGTGGGCGGGGGAGCTGTTTTTT. This translates into CASSQEWAGELFF.

This chain uses TRBV20-1 with TRBJ2-7; TRBD2 aligns across 7 bases. CDR3 length equals 11 residues. Germline V gene lookup returns CDR1 DFQATT and CDR2 SNEGSKA (reference sequence). The J segment lost 9 bases and the V segment lost 3 bases, leaving 5 bases of the junction unmatched. CDR3 nucleotides: TGCAGTGCTAGGTCGGGGGAGGGGCAGTACGTC. This codes for CSARSGEGQYV.

Note on this clone: Other DNA sequences in the sample encode the same CDR3. The genes are TRBV7-2 and TRBJ2-5; TRBD2 might be the D (6 bases). Germline loops: CDR1 SGHTA, CDR2 FQGNSA. The CDR3 spans 13 residues. Trimming took off 0 bases at V and 4 bases at J, with 6 bases between the two ends. The CDR3 DNA reads as TGTGCCAGCAGCTTAGCGGGGGGAGAGACCCAGTACTTC. The encoded protein is CASSLAGGETQYF.

This chain joins TRBV6-1 and TRBJ1-2, with a weak D call TRBD1 (5 bases). Trimming removed 4 bases from V and 1 base from J, with 13 bases in between. The CDR3 is made up of 15 amino acids. Germline V gives CDR1 MNHNS, CDR2 SASEGT. CDR3 loop: CASSGYRPNNYGYTF. Written as DNA, the CDR3 is TGTGCCAGCAGTGGCTACAGGCCGAATAACTATGGCTACACCTTC.

V and J are TRBV5-1 and TRBJ2-4; the D gene is possibly TRBD1 (5 bases). Trimming stripped 0 bases from V and 10 bases from J, with 17 bases between. CDR3 length: 15 amino acids. Germline assignment: CDR1 SGHRS and CDR2 YFSETQ. The CDR3 region is CASSLGPDQGGIQYF. As DNA, the CDR3 is TGCGCCAGCAGCTTGGGCCCGGACCAGGGTGGGATTCAGTACTTC.

The chain uses TRBV11-1 and TRBJ1-2; D might be TRBD1 (6 bases). The CDR3 covers 15 residues. CDR1 is SGHAT and CDR2 is FQDESV in the germline V gene (reference sequence). The ends were cut back, 5 bases at V and 4 bases at J, with 17 bases in the middle. The CDR3 here is CASSQEGGSFYGYTF. CDR3 DNA: TGTGCCAGCAGCCAAGAGGGGGGGTCCTTCTATGGCTACACCTTC.

This clone was counted between two and nine times. The chain is built from TRBV10-3 and TRBJ1-1; D call uncertain. Trimming left V 0 bases short and J 1 base short, with 15 bases between. The CDR3 loop spans 17 amino acids. Germline CDR1 and CDR2: ENHRY and SYGVKD. The CDR3 protein is CAISESAIPGGNTEAFF. The CDR3 DNA follows: TGTGCCATCAGTGAGTCGGCCATCCCTGGAGGGAACACTGAAGCTTTCTTT.

This chain's CDR3 is CASSLFNGYEQYF. The CDR3 coding sequence is TGTGCCAGCAGCTTATTCAACGGTTACGAGCAGTACTTC. The chain links TRBV7-2 to TRBJ2-5, with D uncertain. The J call may be in error: the DNA end matches TRBJ2-7 better. CDR1 is SGHTA, CDR2 FQGNSA, per germline. The CDR3 is made up of 13 amino acids.